These 8 T cell receptor beta chains were sequenced from one sample in a study of response to subunit inactivated influenza vaccine. TCRdb redid the calling of the RT-PCR reads with MiXCR, one entry per CDR3 protein. This table has some 600,000 distinct CDR3 sequences, 14% appearing once. The sample in question was PBMCs from blood, obtained roughly 15 days before vaccination. Receptor source: a man in his fifties who received an inactivated influenza vaccine.

This clonotype has just a few counts. The chain uses TRBV10-3 and TRBJ2-3; 8 bases map to TRBD2. CDR1 ENHRY and CDR2 SYGVKD come from the germline V gene. Losses at the gene ends were 10 bases for V and 5 bases for J; bases not matched to a gene: 14. This CDR3 comprises 15 residues. CDR3 sequence (DNA): TGTGCCAGTACACCCGGGGGGGCCAGCGGAGATACGCAGTATTTT. Translated, it gives CASTPGGASGDTQYF.

Only a few counts were recorded for this clonotype. This chain uses TRBV24-1 with TRBJ2-1; TRBD1 matches at 8 bases. Germline V gene sequence: CDR1 KGHDR, CDR2 SFDVKD. The V gene end was trimmed by 4 bases and the J gene end by 2 bases; junction bases not matched to a gene: 6. This CDR3 is built from 16 residues. The CDR3 coding sequence is TGTGCCACCAGTGAGACGGGACAGGCGGCCTACAATGAGCAGTTCTTC. Encoded protein: CATSETGQAAYNEQFF.

The chain combines TRBV20-1 with TRBJ2-3; weak D call: TRBD2 (5 bases). The CDR3 covers 15 residues. In germline, CDR1 is DFQATT, CDR2 SNEGSKA (reference sequence). Trimming cost V 2 bases and J 2 bases, with 14 bases left between them. The CDR3 region has the DNA TGCAGTGCTAGAAGCGGCAGAGGAGCCACAGATACGCAGTATTTT. This codes for CSARSGRGATDTQYF.

This sequence joins TRBV24-1 and TRBJ1-5; TRBD1 is a possible D gene (5 bases). CDR1 is KGHDR, CDR2 SFDVKD, per germline. Trimming took off 6 bases at V and 7 bases at J, with 12 bases between the two ends. The CDR3 runs to 13 residues. CDR3 sequence reads: CATSPRGLQPQHF. Written as DNA, the CDR3 is TGTGCCACCAGTCCCCGGGGGTTACAGCCCCAGCATTTT.

The CDR3 nucleotides are TGTGCCAGCAGCCAAGATGTTAGGGGCCGCGCCCCCATGGATACGCAGTATTTT. The encoded protein is CASSQDVRGRAPMDTQYF. This chain connects TRBV14 to TRBJ2-3; TRBD1 is a possible D gene (5 bases). CDR3 length: 18 amino acids. The V and J ends lost 0 bases and 6 bases respectively, with 22 bases between them. CDR1 and CDR2 from the germline V gene are SGHDN and FVKESK.

This clonotype was recorded many times. The chain links TRBV4-2 to TRBJ1-2, with D tentatively TRBD1 (5 bases). The V end was cut by 1 base, the J end by 8 bases, with 14 bases between. The CDR3 extends over 14 amino acids. CDR1 is LGHNA, CDR2 YNFKEQ, per germline. CDR3: CASSQGARADGYTF. In DNA form, the CDR3 reads TGTGCCAGCAGCCAAGGGGCCAGGGCAGACGGCTACACCTTC.

CDR3 in amino acids: CASSTPPTPGGQPQHF. CDR3 sequence (DNA): TGTGCCAGCAGTACCCCCCCGACACCGGGAGGGCAGCCCCAGCATTTT. The rearrangement uses TRBV6-1 and TRBJ1-5; D call uncertain. Per germline, CDR1 MNHNS and CDR2 SASEGT. CDR3 size: 16 residues. The V end lost 5 bases, the J end lost 7 bases, and 21 bases lay between the germline ends.

This clonotype came up a few times. The J gene is TRBJ1-3, the V gene TRBV10-3, with D perhaps matching TRBD1 (5 bases). In germline, CDR1 is ENHRY, CDR2 SYGVKD. Deletions cut 6 bases from V and 0 bases from J, with 9 bases between. This CDR3 spans 14 amino acids. The DNA for the CDR3 is TGTGCCATCAGCCTCGACAGCTCTGGAAACACCATATATTTT. This encodes CAISLDSSGNTIYF.